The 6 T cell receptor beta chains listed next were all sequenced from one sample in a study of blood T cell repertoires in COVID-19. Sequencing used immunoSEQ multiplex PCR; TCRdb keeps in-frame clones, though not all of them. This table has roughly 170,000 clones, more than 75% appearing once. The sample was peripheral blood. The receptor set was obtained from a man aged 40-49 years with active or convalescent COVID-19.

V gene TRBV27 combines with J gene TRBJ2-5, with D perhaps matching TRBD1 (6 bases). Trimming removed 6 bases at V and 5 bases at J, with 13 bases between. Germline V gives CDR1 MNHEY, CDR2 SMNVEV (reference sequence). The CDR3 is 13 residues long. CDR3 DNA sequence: TGTGCCAGCAGGCGCAGGGGTCAGGAGACCCAGTACTTC. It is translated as CASRRRGQETQYF.

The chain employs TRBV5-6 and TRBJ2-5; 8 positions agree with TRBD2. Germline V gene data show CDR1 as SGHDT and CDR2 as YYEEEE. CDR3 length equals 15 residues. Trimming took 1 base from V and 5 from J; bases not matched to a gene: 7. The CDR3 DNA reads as TGTGCCAGCAGCTTGTCGGCGGGGGGTCGGGAGACCCAGTACTTC. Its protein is CASSLSAGGRETQYF.

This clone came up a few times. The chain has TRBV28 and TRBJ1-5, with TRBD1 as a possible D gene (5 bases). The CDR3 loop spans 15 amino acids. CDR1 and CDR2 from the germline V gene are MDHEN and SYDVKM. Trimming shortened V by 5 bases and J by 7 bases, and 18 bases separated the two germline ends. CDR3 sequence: CASSHIREGSQPQHF. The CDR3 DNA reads TGTGCCAGCAGTCATATCAGGGAGGGGAGCCAGCCCCAGCATTTT.

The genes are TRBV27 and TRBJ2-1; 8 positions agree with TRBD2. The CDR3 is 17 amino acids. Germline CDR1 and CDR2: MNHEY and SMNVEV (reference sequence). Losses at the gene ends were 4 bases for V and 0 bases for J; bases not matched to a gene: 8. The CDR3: CASSSLQRGSSYNEQFF. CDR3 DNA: TGTGCCAGCAGTTCCCTACAGCGGGGGAGCTCCTACAATGAGCAGTTCTTC.

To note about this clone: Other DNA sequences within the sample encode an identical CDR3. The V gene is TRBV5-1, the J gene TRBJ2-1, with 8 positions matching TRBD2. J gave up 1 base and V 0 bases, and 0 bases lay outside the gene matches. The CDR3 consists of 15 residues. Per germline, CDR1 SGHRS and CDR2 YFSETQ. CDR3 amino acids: CASSLVAGSYNEQFF. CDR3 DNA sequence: TGCGCCAGCAGCTTGGTAGCGGGGTCCTACAATGAGCAGTTCTTC.

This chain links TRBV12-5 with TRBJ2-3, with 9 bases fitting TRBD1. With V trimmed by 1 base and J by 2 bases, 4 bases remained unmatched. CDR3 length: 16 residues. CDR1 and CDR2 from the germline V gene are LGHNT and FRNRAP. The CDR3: CASGLGGQGITDTQYF. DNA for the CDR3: TGTGCTAGTGGTTTGGGGGGACAGGGCATCACAGATACGCAGTATTTT.